These T cell receptor beta chains were read from a single sample in a study of blood T cell repertoires in COVID-19. Repertoires were generated with immunoSEQ multiplex PCR, while TCRdb's copy carries only in-frame clones and drops some. The table shows fewer than 120,000 clones, with 70% to 90% occurring only once. The sample was peripheral blood. These TCRs come from a human donor in a cohort sampled during active COVID-19. Each CDR3 is given with its conserved first and last residue. Fields, in order: D gene, clone size, J gene, V gene, CDR3 protein, CDR3 DNA. A D gene is named only where the DNA matches it firmly. The size field is filled for only some rows; it gives once, few, many or a size class.

-	-	TRBJ2-2	TRBV5-6	CASSPWGSPGELFF	TGTGCCAGCAGCCCCTGGGGCAGCCCCGGGGAGCTGTTTTTT
-	once	TRBJ1-6	TRBV6-5	CASSWGDNSPLHF	TGTGCCAGCTCATGGGGAGATAATTCACCCCTCCACTTT
-	-	TRBJ2-2	TRBV2	CASSESPSHTGELFF	TGTGCCAGCAGTGAGTCTCCTTCCCACACCGGGGAGCTGTTTTTT
-	-	TRBJ1-5	TRBV27	CAEKVGYRESNQPQHF	TGTGCCGAGAAGGTAGGCTACAGGGAAAGCAATCAGCCCCAGCATTTT
TRBD1	-	TRBJ2-2	TRBV18	CASSPMAGQGITGELFF	TGTGCCAGCTCACCAATGGCAGGACAGGGAATCACCGGGGAGCTGTTTTTT
-	-	TRBJ1-1	TRBV6-5	CASIPPGNTEAFF	TGTGCCAGCATCCCCCCCGGGAATACTGAAGCTTTCTTT
TRBD2	-	TRBJ2-7	TRBV3-1/TRBV3-2	CASSQGTSGEQYF	TGTGCCAGCAGCCAAGGGACTAGCGGCGAGCAGTACTTC
TRBD2	-	TRBJ2-2	TRBV15	CATSRDRSGRAGELFF	TGTGCCACCAGCAGAGATCGAAGCGGGAGAGCCGGGGAGCTGTTTTTT
-	-	TRBJ2-2	TRBV7-2	CASSLGSHTGELFF	TGTGCCAGCAGCTTGGGTAGCCATACCGGGGAGCTGTTTTTT
TRBD1	-	TRBJ2-7	TRBV10-1	CASAPFGARGPYEQYF	TGCGCCAGCGCTCCATTCGGGGCCAGGGGGCCCTACGAGCAGTACTTC
-	-	TRBJ2-3	TRBV30	CAWSGASTDTQYF	TGTGCCTGGAGCGGTGCTAGCACAGATACGCAGTATTTT
-	-	TRBJ1-4	TRBV19	CASSISGEKLFF	TGTGCCAGTAGTATATCGGGGGAAAAACTGTTTTTT
TRBD1	-	TRBJ2-5	TRBV7-2	CASSGQGRSGETQYF	TGTGCCAGCAGCGGACAGGGGAGGAGTGGAGAGACCCAGTACTTC
-	-	TRBJ1-5	TRBV19	CATKQGVGASNQPQHF	TGTGCCACCAAACAAGGGGTTGGGGCAAGCAATCAGCCCCAGCATTTT
TRBD1	-	TRBJ2-5	TRBV7-3	CASSTGRGETQYF	TGTGCCAGCTCAACAGGCAGGGGGGAGACCCAGTACTTC
TRBD2	-	TRBJ2-2	TRBV5-1	CASSLGRGTGELFF	TGCGCCAGCAGCCTGGGGAGGGGCACCGGGGAGCTGTTTTTT
TRBD1	once	TRBJ2-4	TRBV2	CASSDGTGGIQYF	TGTGCCAGCAGTGATGGGACAGGGGGAATTCAGTACTTC
-	-	TRBJ2-1	TRBV4-2	CASSARPMDYDYNEQFF	TGTGCCAGCAGCGCCCGTCCCATGGACTATGACTACAATGAGCAGTTCTTC
-	-	TRBJ2-1	TRBV10-2	CASTPGRPQDEQFF	TGCGCCAGCACGCCAGGGAGGCCTCAGGATGAGCAGTTCTTC
TRBD1	-	TRBJ1-1	TRBV18	CASSPTGGTEAFF	TGTGCCAGCTCACCGACAGGGGGGACTGAAGCTTTCTTT
TRBD2	-	TRBJ2-5	TRBV24-1	CATKLDGRARRETQYF	TGTGCCACCAAACTTGACGGGAGGGCCCGTAGAGAGACCCAGTACTTC
-	-	TRBJ1-2	TRBV16	CASSQRDTLGYTF	TGTGCCAGCAGCCAAAGGGACACTCTGGGCTACACCTTC
TRBD1	-	TRBJ2-7	TRBV5-1	CASSLGGQGAVSYEQYF	TGCGCCAGCAGCTTGGGAGGACAGGGGGCGGTAAGCTACGAGCAGTACTTC
TRBD1	-	TRBJ2-2	TRBV27	CASKRQGSTGELFF	TGTGCCAGCAAACGACAGGGGAGCACCGGGGAGCTGTTTTTT
-	-	TRBJ2-3	TRBV28	CASTPGGTVTDTQYF	TGTGCCAGCACCCCGGGCGGGACCGTCACAGATACGCAGTATTTT
-	-	TRBJ1-6	TRBV9	CASSPRGVMTDNSPLHF	TGTGCCAGCAGCCCCCGGGGGGTAATGACGGATAATTCACCCCTCCACTTT
TRBD1	-	TRBJ1-6	TRBV5-4	CASSSVPGQGAGSPLHF	TGTGCCAGCAGCTCCGTCCCGGGACAGGGGGCTGGTTCACCCCTCCACTTT
TRBD2	-	TRBJ2-1	TRBV6-5	CAHASGGVGEQFF	TGTGCCCATGCTAGCGGGGGGGTCGGTGAGCAGTTCTTC
-	-	TRBJ1-5	TRBV6-6	CASSYSGQYNQPQHF	TGTGCCAGCAGTTACTCGGGGCAGTATAATCAGCCCCAGCATTTT
TRBD1	few	TRBJ2-7	TRBV7-9	CASSSKGQGLGEQYF	TGTGCCAGCAGCTCCAAGGGACAGGGGTTGGGAGAGCAGTACTTC
TRBD1	-	TRBJ1-5	TRBV27	CASSLGIGGTNQPQHF	TGTGCCAGCAGTTTAGGGATAGGGGGCACCAATCAGCCCCAGCATTTT
TRBD1	-	TRBJ1-6	TRBV4-3	CASSLTGDNSPLHF	TGCGCCAGCAGCCTTACAGGGGATAATTCACCCCTCCACTTT
-	few	TRBJ2-3	TRBV19	CASSNLQGFDTQYF	TGTGCCAGTAGTAACCTACAGGGCTTCGATACGCAGTATTTT
-	-	TRBJ2-5	TRBV6-1	CASSETGQGETQYF	TGTGCCAGCAGTGAAACAGGGCAAGGCGAGACCCAGTACTTC
-	-	TRBJ2-3	TRBV18	CASSPGARDTQYF	TGTGCCAGCTCACCTGGGGCAAGGGATACGCAGTATTTT
TRBD1	-	TRBJ1-5	TRBV2	CASSGTGENQPQHF	TGTGCCAGCAGTGGGACAGGGGAGAATCAGCCCCAGCATTTT
TRBD2	-	TRBJ2-3	TRBV5-1	CASSPTSGAATDTQYF	TGCGCCAGCAGCCCGACTAGCGGGGCTGCCACAGATACGCAGTATTTT
TRBD1	-	TRBJ2-4	TRBV6-5	CASGQGVTNENIQYF	TGTGCCAGCGGTCAGGGGGTCACCAACGAAAACATTCAGTACTTC
TRBD1	-	TRBJ2-1	TRBV28	CASRPGTGYNEQFF	TGTGCCAGCAGGCCCGGGACAGGCTACAATGAGCAGTTCTTC
-	-	TRBJ1-5	TRBV27	CASSFTGFSNQPQHF	TGTGCCAGCAGCTTCACAGGGTTCAGCAATCAGCCCCAGCATTTT
TRBD2	once	TRBJ2-7	TRBV7-9	CASSHPRLAGSYEQYF	TGTGCCAGCAGCCACCCCAGACTAGCGGGGAGCTACGAGCAGTACTTC
TRBD1	-	TRBJ1-2	TRBV3-1/TRBV3-2	CASSQDRLAGGGGYTF	TGTGCCAGCAGCCAAGATAGGCTCGCAGGGGGCGGGGGCTACACCTTC
-	once	TRBJ1-1	TRBV4-1	CASSHPGGRYLNTEAFF	TGCGCCAGCAGCCACCCCGGGGGGAGATATCTAAACACTGAAGCTTTCTTT
TRBD1	-	TRBJ2-2	TRBV5-1	CASSWGQGSVGELFF	TGCGCCAGCAGCTGGGGACAGGGTTCGGTCGGGGAGCTGTTTTTT
TRBD2	-	TRBJ2-3	TRBV4-1	CASSHVEAGGRDTQYF	TGCGCCAGCAGCCATGTTGAGGCGGGAGGGCGAGATACGCAGTATTTT